This record looks at one T cell receptor (beta chain) sequence and its context. Its specificity is unknown. Per the germline V gene, CDR1 is SGHTS and CDR2 is YDEGEE. Trimming shortened V by 2 bases and J by 6 bases, and 14 bases separated the two germline ends. There are 14 residues in the CDR3. It was with 60 Vbeta and 13 Jbeta primers that the PCR ran. TCRdb's table, derived via immunoSEQ multiplex PCR, lists solely in-frame clones and lacks some. The table has some 150,000 clones, around 76% seen once. The record originates from a study of cytomegalovirus exposure and HLA in healthy donors. Points from the study as a whole: The study dropped some indistinguishable V segments, TRBV6-2 and TRBV6-3 among them.

Sequencing was done on a sample of PBMCs. The J gene is TRBJ1-1, the V gene TRBV5-8; D uncertain. This sequence originates from a young man in good health and CMV-seronegative. Written as DNA, the CDR3 is TGTGCCAGCAGCTTCGAGCGGACTTTGGCTGAAGCTTTCTTT. Residues: CASSFERTLAEAFF.